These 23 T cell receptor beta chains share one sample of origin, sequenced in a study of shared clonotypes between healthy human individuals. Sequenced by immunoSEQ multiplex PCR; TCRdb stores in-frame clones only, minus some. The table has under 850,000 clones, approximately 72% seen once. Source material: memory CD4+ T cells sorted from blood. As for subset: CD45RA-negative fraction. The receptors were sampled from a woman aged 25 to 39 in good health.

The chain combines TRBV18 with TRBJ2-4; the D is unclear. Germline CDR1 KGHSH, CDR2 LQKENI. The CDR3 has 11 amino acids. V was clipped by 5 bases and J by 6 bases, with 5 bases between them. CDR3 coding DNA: TGTGCCAGCTCAAAATCAAACATTCAGTACTTC. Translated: CASSKSNIQYF.

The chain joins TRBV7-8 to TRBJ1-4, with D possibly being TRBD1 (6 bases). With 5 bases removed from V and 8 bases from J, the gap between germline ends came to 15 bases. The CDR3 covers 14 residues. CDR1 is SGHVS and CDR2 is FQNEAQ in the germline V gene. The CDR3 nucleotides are TGTGCCAGCAGCCCACACACAGGGCTGGAAAAACTGTTTTTT. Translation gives CASSPHTGLEKLFF.

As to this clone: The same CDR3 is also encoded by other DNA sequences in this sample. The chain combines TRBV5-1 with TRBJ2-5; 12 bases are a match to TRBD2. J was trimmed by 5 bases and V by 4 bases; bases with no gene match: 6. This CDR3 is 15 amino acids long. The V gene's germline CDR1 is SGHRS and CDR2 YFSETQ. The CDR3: CASSPLAGGGETQYF. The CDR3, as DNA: TGCGCCAGCAGCCCGCTAGCGGGAGGGGGGGAGACCCAGTACTTC.

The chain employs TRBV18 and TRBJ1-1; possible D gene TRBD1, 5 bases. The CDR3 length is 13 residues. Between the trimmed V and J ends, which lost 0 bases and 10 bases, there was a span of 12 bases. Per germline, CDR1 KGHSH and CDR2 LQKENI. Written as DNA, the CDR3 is TGTGCCAGCTCACCACCTGGGGCTTTGGGAGCTTTCTTT. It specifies CASSPPGALGAFF.

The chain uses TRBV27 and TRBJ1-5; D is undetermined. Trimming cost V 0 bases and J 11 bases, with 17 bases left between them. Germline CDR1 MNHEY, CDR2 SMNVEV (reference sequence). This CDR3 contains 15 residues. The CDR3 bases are TGTGCCAGCAGTTTATCCAGTCCCAAAGTTTCAGCCCAGCATTTT. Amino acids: CASSLSSPKVSAQHF.

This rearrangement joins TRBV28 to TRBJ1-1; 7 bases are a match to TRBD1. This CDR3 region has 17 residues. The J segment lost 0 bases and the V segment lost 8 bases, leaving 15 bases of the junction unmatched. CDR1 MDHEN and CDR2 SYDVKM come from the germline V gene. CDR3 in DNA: TGTGCCAGCTACAGGGGACTGCCCTTCTCGATGAACACTGAAGCTTTCTTT. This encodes CASYRGLPFSMNTEAFF.

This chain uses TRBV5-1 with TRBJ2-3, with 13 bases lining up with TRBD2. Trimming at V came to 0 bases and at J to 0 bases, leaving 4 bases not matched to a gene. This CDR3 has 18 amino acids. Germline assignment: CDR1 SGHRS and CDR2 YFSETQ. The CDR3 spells CASSLAGTSGASTDTQYF. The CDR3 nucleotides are TGCGCCAGCAGCTTGGCTGGGACTAGCGGGGCTAGCACAGATACGCAGTATTTT.

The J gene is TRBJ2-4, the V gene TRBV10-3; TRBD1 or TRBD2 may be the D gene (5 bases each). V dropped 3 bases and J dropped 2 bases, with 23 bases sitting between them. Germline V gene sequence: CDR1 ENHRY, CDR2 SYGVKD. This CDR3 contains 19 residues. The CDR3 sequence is CAISDSPGGFAISKNIQYF. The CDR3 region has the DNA TGTGCCATCAGTGACTCCCCTGGGGGATTCGCGATTTCCAAAAACATTCAGTACTTC.

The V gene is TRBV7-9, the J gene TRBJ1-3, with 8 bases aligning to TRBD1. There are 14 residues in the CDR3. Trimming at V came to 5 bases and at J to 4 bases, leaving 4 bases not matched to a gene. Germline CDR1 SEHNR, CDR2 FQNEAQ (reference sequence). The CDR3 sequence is CASSLTGVGNTIYF. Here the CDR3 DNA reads TGTGCCAGCAGCCTGACAGGGGTCGGAAACACCATATATTTT.

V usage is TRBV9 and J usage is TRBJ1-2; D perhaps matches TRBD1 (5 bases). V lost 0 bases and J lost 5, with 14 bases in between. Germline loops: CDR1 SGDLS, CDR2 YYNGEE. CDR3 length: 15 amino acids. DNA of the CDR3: TGTGCCAGCAGCGTAGAGGGCAGGGTAGGATATGGCTACACCTTC. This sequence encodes CASSVEGRVGYGYTF.

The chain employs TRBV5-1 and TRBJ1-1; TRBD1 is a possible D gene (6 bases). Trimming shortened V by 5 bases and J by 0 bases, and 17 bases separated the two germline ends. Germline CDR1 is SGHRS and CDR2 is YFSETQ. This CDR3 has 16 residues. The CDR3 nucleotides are TGCGCCAGCAGTTCTCAAGCGACAGGCATGAACACTGAAGCTTTCTTT. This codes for CASSSQATGMNTEAFF.

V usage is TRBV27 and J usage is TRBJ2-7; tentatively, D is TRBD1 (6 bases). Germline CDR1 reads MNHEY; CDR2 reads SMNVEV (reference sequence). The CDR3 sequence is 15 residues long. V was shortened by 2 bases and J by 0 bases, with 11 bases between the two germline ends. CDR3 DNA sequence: TGTGCCAGCAGTTTAAGGCAGGGGAGCTCCTACGAGCAGTACTTC. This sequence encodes CASSLRQGSSYEQYF.

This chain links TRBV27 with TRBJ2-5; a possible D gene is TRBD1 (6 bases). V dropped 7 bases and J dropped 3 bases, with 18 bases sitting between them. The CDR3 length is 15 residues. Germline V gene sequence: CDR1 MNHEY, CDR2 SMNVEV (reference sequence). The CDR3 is CASTSTGLVEETQYF. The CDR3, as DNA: TGTGCCAGCACGTCGACAGGTTTGGTAGAAGAGACCCAGTACTTC.

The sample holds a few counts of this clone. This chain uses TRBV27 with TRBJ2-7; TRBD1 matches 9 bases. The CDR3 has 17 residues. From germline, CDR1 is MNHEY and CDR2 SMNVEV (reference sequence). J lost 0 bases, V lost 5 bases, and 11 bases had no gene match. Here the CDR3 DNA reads TGTGCCAGCAGTCCAACCGCCGGGACAGGGTTCTCCTACGAGCAGTACTTC. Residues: CASSPTAGTGFSYEQYF.

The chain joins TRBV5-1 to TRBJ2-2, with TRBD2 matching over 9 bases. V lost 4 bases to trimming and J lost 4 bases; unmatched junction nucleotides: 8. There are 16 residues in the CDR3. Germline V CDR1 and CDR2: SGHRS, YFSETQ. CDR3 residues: CASSTIAGDLTGELFF. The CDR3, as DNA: TGCGCCAGCAGCACCATAGCGGGAGACCTCACCGGGGAGCTGTTTTTT.

The CDR3 sequence is CASSTTSTEGSEQFF. In DNA form, the CDR3 reads TGTGCCAGCAGCACCACTTCTACGGAGGGAAGTGAGCAGTTCTTC. The J gene is TRBJ2-1, the V gene TRBV7-2; a weak D match, TRBD2 (6 bases). This CDR3 contains 15 residues. V was trimmed by 5 bases and J by 9 bases, leaving 20 bases between them. The germline V gene has CDR1 SGHTA and CDR2 FQGNSA.

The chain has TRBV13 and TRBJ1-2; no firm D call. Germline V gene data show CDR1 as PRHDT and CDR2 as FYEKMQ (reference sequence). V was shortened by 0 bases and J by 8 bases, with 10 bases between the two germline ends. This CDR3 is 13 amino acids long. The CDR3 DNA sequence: TGTGCCAGCAGCTTAGGCCGGTTAGGGGGCTACACCTTC. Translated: CASSLGRLGGYTF.

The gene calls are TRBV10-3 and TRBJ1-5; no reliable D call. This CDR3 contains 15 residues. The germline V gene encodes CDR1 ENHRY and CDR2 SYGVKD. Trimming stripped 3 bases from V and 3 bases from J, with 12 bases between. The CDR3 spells CAISDTSSSNQPQHF. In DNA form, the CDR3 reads TGTGCCATCAGTGACACCTCGTCCTCCAATCAGCCCCAGCATTTT.

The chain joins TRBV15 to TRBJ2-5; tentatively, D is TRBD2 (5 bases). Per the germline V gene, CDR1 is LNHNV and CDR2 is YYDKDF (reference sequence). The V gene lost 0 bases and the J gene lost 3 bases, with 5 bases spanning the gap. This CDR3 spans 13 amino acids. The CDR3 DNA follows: TGTGCCACCAGCAGAGACGGGAAAGAGACCCAGTACTTC. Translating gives CATSRDGKETQYF.

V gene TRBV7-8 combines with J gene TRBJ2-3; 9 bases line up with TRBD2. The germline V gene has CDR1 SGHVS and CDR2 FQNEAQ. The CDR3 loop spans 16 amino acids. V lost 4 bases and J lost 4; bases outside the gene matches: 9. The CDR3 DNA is TGTGCCAGCAGCTCCCTAGGCGGGAGGGCCGCAGATACGCAGTATTTT. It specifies CASSSLGGRAADTQYF. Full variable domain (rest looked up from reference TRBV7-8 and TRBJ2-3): GAGVSQSPRYKVAKRGQDVALRCDPISGHVSLFWYQQALGQGPEFLTYFQNEAQLDKSGLPSDRFFAERPEGSVSTLKIQRTQQEDSAVYLCASSSLGGRAADTQYFGPGTRLTVL.

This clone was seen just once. The CDR3 bases are TGTGCCAGTAGTATAGGGCTCGGCGGGGGGGACTCCTACAATGAGCAGTTCTTC. Translated, it gives CASSIGLGGGDSYNEQFF. The genes are TRBV19 and TRBJ2-1; 9 bases are a match to TRBD2. The CDR3 loop spans 18 amino acids. The V and J ends lost 1 base and 0 bases, in that order; junction bases with no gene match: 7. The germline V gene has CDR1 LNHDA and CDR2 SQIVND (reference sequence).

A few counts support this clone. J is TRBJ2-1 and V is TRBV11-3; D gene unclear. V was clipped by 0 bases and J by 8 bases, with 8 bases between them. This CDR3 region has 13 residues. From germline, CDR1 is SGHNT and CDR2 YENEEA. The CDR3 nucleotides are TGTGCCAGCAGCTTAGATCCAAGGCATGAGCAGTTCTTC. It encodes CASSLDPRHEQFF.

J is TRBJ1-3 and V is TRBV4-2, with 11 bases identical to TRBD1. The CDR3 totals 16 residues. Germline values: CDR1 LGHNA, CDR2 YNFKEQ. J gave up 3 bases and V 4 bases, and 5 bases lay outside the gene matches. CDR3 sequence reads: CASSLGQGALGNTIYF. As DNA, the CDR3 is TGTGCCAGCAGCCTTGGACAGGGGGCGCTTGGAAACACCATATATTTT.